The source of this T cell receptor (beta chain) is a study of blood T cell repertoires in COVID-19. Turning to the study itself: The United States, Italy and Spain were the sources of the acute and convalescent COVID-19 samples. PBMCs, B-cell-depleted T cells, or T cells provided the cDNA or gDNA that made up the material.

TCRdb's table, derived via immunoSEQ multiplex PCR, lists solely in-frame clones and lacks some. Found here are more than 120,000 clones, approximately 89% of them singletons; the top ten hold roughly 1.5%. Only one count was recorded for this clone. The sequencing sample was made of peripheral blood. This receptor was taken from a human donor in a cohort sampled during active COVID-19.

DNA of the CDR3: TGCAGTGCTAGCAGGACCTACGAGCAGTACTTC. Its protein is CSASRTYEQYF. The gene calls are TRBV20-1 and TRBJ2-7; D gene uncertain. Germline CDR1 and CDR2: DFQATT and SNEGSKA (reference sequence). The CDR3 spans 11 residues. Trimming took 3 bases from V and 2 from J, leaving 5 bases between them.